These 18 T cell receptor beta chains were all obtained from the same sample, sequenced in a study of blood T cell repertoires in COVID-19. Some clones are missing from TCRdb's copy, which holds only in-frame ones; the method was immunoSEQ multiplex PCR. This sample has 45,000 to 50,000 clones, with roughly 91% found just once. Sequencing was carried out using peripheral blood. Receptors originate from a man between 50 and 59 years old with active COVID-19.

The V and J genes are TRBV4-3 and TRBJ2-7; D is unresolved. This CDR3 is 13 amino acids long. The V and J ends lost 0 bases and 11 bases respectively, with 14 bases between them. CDR1 LGHNA and CDR2 YSLEER come from the germline V gene. The CDR3 coding sequence is TGCGCCAGCAGCCAAGATCTTGGGCAGTACGAGTACTTC. Residues: CASSQDLGQYEYF.

The rearrangement joins TRBV5-1 to TRBJ2-5; 9 bases map to TRBD1. Germline assignment: CDR1 SGHRS and CDR2 YFSETQ. Trimming removed 4 bases from V and 4 bases from J; junction bases left unmatched: 5. The CDR3 covers 14 residues. The CDR3 sequence: CASSRDREGETQYF. The CDR3 DNA is TGCGCCAGCAGCAGGGACAGGGAAGGAGAGACCCAGTACTTC.

The CDR3 protein is CASSTPGTGELFF. CDR3 DNA sequence: TGTGCCAGCAGTACGCCGGGCACCGGGGAGCTGTTTTTT. The V call is TRBV6-5, the J call TRBJ2-2; D unresolved. Germline V gene sequence: CDR1 MNHEY, CDR2 SVGAGI. CDR3 length equals 13 residues. Trimming cost V 5 bases and J 4 bases, with 8 bases left between them.

The CDR3 DNA reads as TGTGCCACCCGGGGGGTAGCGGAAAACACAGATACGCAGTATTTT. This translates into CATRGVAENTDTQYF. The chain carries TRBV28 and TRBJ2-3; 7 nucleotides align to TRBD2. Trimming removed 10 bases from V and 2 bases from J; junction bases left unmatched: 12. CDR1 and CDR2 (germline): MDHEN, SYDVKM. The CDR3 extends over 15 amino acids.

The chain links TRBV7-8 to TRBJ2-1; 7 positions match TRBD2. V lost 6 bases to trimming and J lost 14 bases; unmatched junction nucleotides: 10. Germline V gene sequence: CDR1 SGHVS, CDR2 FQNEAQ. The CDR3 covers 12 residues. CDR3 DNA: TGTGCCAGCAGGGAGACTAGCTCGTCGGAGTTCTTC. It encodes CASRETSSSEFF.

This chain uses TRBV3-1 (or the pseudogene TRBV3-2) with TRBJ1-1; 9 bases agree with TRBD1. From germline, CDR1 is LGHDT and CDR2 YNNKEL (reference sequence). The CDR3 length is 14 residues. Losses at the gene ends were 3 bases for V and 6 bases for J; bases not matched to a gene: 5. The CDR3 protein is CASSHWDRASEAFF. The DNA of the CDR3 is TGTGCCAGCAGCCACTGGGACAGGGCCTCTGAAGCTTTCTTT.

The chain uses TRBV7-9 and TRBJ2-7; D is perhaps TRBD2 (5 bases). The CDR3 totals 17 residues. The germline V and J ends were trimmed by 1 base and 3 bases, with 19 bases remaining between them. Germline V gene lookup returns CDR1 SEHNR and CDR2 FQNEAQ (reference sequence). CDR3 in amino acids: CASSLGRPGEGNYEQYF. CDR3 nucleotides: TGTGCCAGCAGCTTAGGACGCCCAGGAGAGGGAAACTACGAGCAGTACTTC.

This sequence joins TRBV19 and TRBJ1-1; 8 nucleotides line up with TRBD1. The ends lost 2 bases at V and 1 base at J; junction bases unmatched: 0. The CDR3 length is 14 residues. Germline loops: CDR1 LNHDA, CDR2 SQIVND (reference sequence). The chain's CDR3 is CASSITGGNTEAFF. CDR3 in DNA: TGTGCCAGTAGTATAACAGGGGGGAACACTGAAGCTTTCTTT.

This chain links TRBV7-9 with TRBJ1-4, with D possibly being TRBD1 (6 bases). Looked up from germline, CDR1 is SEHNR and CDR2 is FQNEAQ (reference sequence). V gave up 6 bases and J gave up 12 bases, with 17 bases separating them. The CDR3 spans 13 residues. The CDR3 DNA follows: TGTGCCAGCAGAATCGGGACAACTGGAGAACTGTTTTTT. Protein product: CASRIGTTGELFF.

The rearrangement joins TRBV7-9 to TRBJ1-1; D not resolved. Germline V gives CDR1 SEHNR, CDR2 FQNEAQ (reference sequence). V was pared by 5 bases and J by 3 bases, with 13 bases between. The CDR3 contains 14 residues. The CDR3 DNA follows: TGTGCCAGCAGCCTTTTCGGGGAGGACACTGAAGCTTTCTTT. It is translated as CASSLFGEDTEAFF. The whole variable domain, remainder taken from reference TRBV7-9 and TRBJ1-1, is DTGVSQNPRHKITKRGQNVTFRCDPISEHNRLYWYRQTLGQGPEFLTYFQNEAQLEKSRLLSDRFSAERPKGSFSTLEIQRTEQGDSAMYLCASSLFGEDTEAFFGQGTRLTVV.

This chain links TRBV29-1 with TRBJ1-1; D possibly corresponds to TRBD1 (6 bases). Per germline, CDR1 SQVTM and CDR2 ANQGSEA. Deletions cut 7 bases from V and 0 bases from J, with 15 bases between. The CDR3 consists of 14 residues. Written as DNA, the CDR3 is TGCAGCGCCGGGAGGGGGGCGTTGAACACTGAAGCTTTCTTT. As protein: CSAGRGALNTEAFF.

This clone has just a few counts. This chain connects TRBV27 to TRBJ1-4; D possibly corresponds to TRBD1 (6 bases). Germline loops: CDR1 MNHEY, CDR2 SMNVEV (reference sequence). Trimming cost V 3 bases and J 6 bases, with 11 bases left between them. The CDR3 extends over 14 amino acids. CDR3 amino acids: CASSLYRDDEKLFF. Here the CDR3 DNA reads TGTGCCAGCAGTTTGTACAGGGACGATGAAAAACTGTTTTTT.

V is TRBV5-1 and J is TRBJ2-2; possibly TRBD2 for D (5 bases). Deletions cut 0 bases from V and 4 bases from J, with 10 bases between. The CDR3 length is 15 residues. Germline V gives CDR1 SGHRS, CDR2 YFSETQ. CDR3 sequence: CASSLVRDATGELFF. The CDR3 bases are TGCGCCAGCAGCTTGGTGAGGGATGCCACCGGGGAGCTGTTTTTT. Variable domain in full (rest from reference TRBV5-1 and TRBJ2-2): KAGVTQTPRYLIKTRGQQVTLSCSPISGHRSVSWYQQTPGQGLQFLFEYFSETQRNKGNFPGRFSGRQFSNSRSEMNVSTLELGDSALYLCASSLVRDATGELFFGEGSRLTVL.

V is TRBV7-2 and J is TRBJ2-7; D is uncertain. Looked up from germline, CDR1 is SGHTA and CDR2 is FQGNSA. CDR3 length: 11 residues. The ends were cut back, 1 base at V and 9 bases at J, with 7 bases in the middle. The CDR3 nucleotides are TGTGCCAGCAGCTTAGAACAATGGCAGTACTTC. As protein: CASSLEQWQYF.

This clone was counted a single time. The chain is built from TRBV29-1 and TRBJ1-4; no firm D call. The ends were cut back, 7 bases at V and 14 bases at J, with 17 bases in the middle. Per the germline V gene, CDR1 is SQVTM and CDR2 is ANQGSEA. This CDR3 has 11 amino acids. The CDR3 spells CSAGEGHGLFF. DNA for the CDR3: TGCAGCGCCGGTGAGGGCCACGGTCTGTTTTTT.

V gene TRBV28 combines with J gene TRBJ2-2; 7 bases are a match to TRBD1. Germline V gives CDR1 MDHEN, CDR2 SYDVKM. The CDR3 has 15 amino acids. V shed 3 bases and J 6 bases; nucleotides not matched to a gene: 7. As DNA, the CDR3 is TGTGCCAGCAGTTTGGCGAGACAGGGACCCGGGGAGCTGTTTTTT. Its translation is CASSLARQGPGELFF.

The V and J genes are TRBV6-1 and TRBJ1-2, with a tentative D call TRBD1 (5 bases). Germline lookup yields CDR1 MNHNS and CDR2 SASEGT. The CDR3 extends over 13 amino acids. V lost 3 bases to trimming and J lost 4 bases, with 9 bases between them. CDR3 sequence (DNA): TGTGCCAGCAGTGATTCAGGGATCTATGGCTACACCTTC. This encodes CASSDSGIYGYTF.

In this sample, this clone turned up once. The chain carries TRBV19 and TRBJ2-7, with D possibly TRBD1 on 6 matching bases. Germline CDR1 reads LNHDA; CDR2 reads SQIVND (reference sequence). This CDR3 is built from 14 residues. Trimming left V 2 bases short and J 5 bases short, with 13 bases between. Here the CDR3 DNA reads TGTGCCAGTAGTATACGCAGGGACACGGACGAGCAGTACTTC. Its translation: CASSIRRDTDEQYF.